What follows are 23 T cell receptor beta chains derived from one specimen sequenced in a study of shared clonotypes between healthy human individuals. Profiled with immunoSEQ multiplex PCR; TCRdb holds only in-frame clones, not every one. This sample has roughly 1 million clones, with 75% found just once. Specimen: memory CD4+ T cells sorted from blood. The sample's subset: CD45RA-negative fraction. The receptors shown here come from a man aged 18 to 29 in good health.

The chain recombines TRBV27 with TRBJ1-6, with D possibly being TRBD1 (5 bases). In germline, CDR1 is MNHEY, CDR2 SMNVEV (reference sequence). This CDR3 spans 14 amino acids. V lost 2 bases and J lost 5, with 7 bases in between. The CDR3 reads CASSLDRDNSPLHF. DNA of the CDR3: TGTGCCAGCAGTTTAGACAGAGATAATTCACCCCTCCACTTT.

The rearrangement links TRBV2 to TRBJ1-6; 7 nucleotides line up with TRBD1. The CDR3 is 15 amino acids. The germline V gene encodes CDR1 SNHLY and CDR2 FYNNEI. J lost 7 bases, V lost 8 bases, and 11 bases had no gene match. The CDR3 here is CASLPRTGGNSPLHF. The DNA for the CDR3 is TGTGCCAGCTTGCCCCGGACAGGAGGGAATTCACCCCTCCACTTT. The full variable domain, completed using reference TRBV2 and TRBJ1-6, is EPEVTQTPSHQVTQMGQEVILRCVPISNHLYFYWYRQILGQKVEFLVSFYNNEISEKSEIFDDQFSVERPDGSNFTLKIRSTKLEDSAMYFCASLPRTGGNSPLHFGNGTRLTVT.

This clone was seen more than once but under ten times. The genes are TRBV4-1 and TRBJ2-7; D possibly corresponds to TRBD2 (5 bases). Germline CDR1 MGHRA, CDR2 YSYEKL. This CDR3 is 12 amino acids long. The V and J ends lost 10 bases and 3 bases respectively, with 13 bases between them. The CDR3 protein is CATGNLNYEQYF. CDR3 in DNA: TGCGCCACCGGGAACCTTAACTACGAGCAGTACTTC.

This chain joins TRBV2 and TRBJ2-1; 8 bases fit TRBD1. The CDR3 runs 14 residues. The junction had 7 bases not matched to a gene; V was cut back by 6 bases and J by 6 bases. CDR1 is SNHLY, CDR2 FYNNEI, per germline. The CDR3 nucleotides read TGTGCCAGCAGCCGGGACAGGTGGACCAATGAGCAGTTCTTC. The encoded protein is CASSRDRWTNEQFF.

This clone was observed a handful of times. The chain joins TRBV19 to TRBJ1-1; perhaps TRBD1 as D (6 bases). The CDR3 totals 13 residues. Germline CDR1 and CDR2: LNHDA and SQIVND (reference sequence). V was cut by 6 bases and J by 3 bases, with 11 bases left in between. The CDR3 DNA sequence: TGTGCCAGTAGGGACAGTTTTTACACTGAAGCTTTCTTT. It specifies CASRDSFYTEAFF.

This sequence joins TRBV7-9 and TRBJ2-2; D is undetermined. CDR1 is SEHNR and CDR2 is FQNEAQ in the germline V gene (reference sequence). Trimming removed 5 bases at V and 4 bases at J, with 8 bases between. The CDR3 length is 13 residues. Here the CDR3 DNA reads TGTGCCAGCAGCCCTCCAGCCACCGGGGAGCTGTTTTTT. It codes for CASSPPATGELFF.

The chain is built from TRBV29-1 and TRBJ2-2; 7 bases match TRBD1. Germline V gene lookup returns CDR1 SQVTM and CDR2 ANQGSEA. This CDR3 spans 14 amino acids. Germline trimming cut 8 bases from V and 0 bases from J; bases unmatched to any gene: 6. The CDR3 DNA sequence: TGCAGCACCCGGGGACAGACGAACACCGGGGAGCTGTTTTTT. This sequence encodes CSTRGQTNTGELFF.

This clone was seen only a few times. The V call is TRBV6-5, the J call TRBJ2-7; D is possibly TRBD2 (6 bases). Trimming left V 6 bases short and J 2 bases short, with 8 bases between. The CDR3 spans 12 residues. CDR1 is MNHEY and CDR2 is SVGAGI in the germline V gene. CDR3 nucleotides: TGTGCCAGCAGGCGGGATACCTACGAGCAGTACTTC. Translation gives CASRRDTYEQYF.

This rearrangement joins TRBV27 to TRBJ1-2, with 8 bases matching TRBD1. J gave up 7 bases and V 5 bases, and 6 bases lay outside the gene matches. Germline V gives CDR1 MNHEY, CDR2 SMNVEV (reference sequence). The CDR3 is 13 residues long. Here the CDR3 DNA reads TGTGCCAGCAGTCTGACAGGGGAGAGTGGCTACACCTTC. As protein: CASSLTGESGYTF.

CDR3 sequence (DNA): TGTGCCAGCACAGGGGACTTGCATGGCTACACCTTC. Its protein is CASTGDLHGYTF. The V gene is TRBV2, the J gene TRBJ1-2; weak D call: TRBD1 (6 bases). This CDR3 has 12 amino acids. Germline assignment: CDR1 SNHLY and CDR2 FYNNEI. Trimming shortened V by 7 bases and J by 6 bases, and 12 bases separated the two germline ends.

The genes are TRBV19 and TRBJ1-6; 8 nucleotides agree with TRBD1. V lost 5 bases, J lost 10 bases, and 4 bases stayed unmatched. From germline, CDR1 is LNHDA and CDR2 SQIVND (reference sequence). The CDR3 has 13 amino acids. CDR3 region: CASSAQGDSPLHF. CDR3 nucleotides: TGTGCCAGTAGTGCACAGGGGGACTCACCCCTCCACTTT.

The chain has TRBV30 and TRBJ2-5, with a weak D call TRBD1 (5 bases). This CDR3 is 12 amino acids long. The germline gives CDR1 GTSNPN, CDR2 SVGIG (reference sequence). The V end was cut by 4 bases, the J end by 1 base, with 7 bases between. The CDR3 nucleotides are TGTGCCTGGACAACAGGCCAAGAGACCCAGTACTTC. Translation gives CAWTTGQETQYF. The full variable domain, in which reference TRBV30 and TRBJ2-5 provide the parts outside the CDR3, is SQTIHQWPATLVQPVGSPLSLECTVEGTSNPNLYWYRQAAGRGLQLLFYSVGIGQISSEVPQNLSASRPQDRQFILSSKKLLLSDSGFYLCAWTTGQETQYFGPGTRLLVL.

The J gene is TRBJ1-5, the V gene TRBV19, with D tentatively TRBD1 (5 bases). CDR1 is LNHDA, CDR2 SQIVND, per germline (reference sequence). Trimming removed 6 bases at V and 7 bases at J, with 22 bases between. This CDR3 has 16 amino acids. The CDR3: CASSLLPFGTLQPQHF. CDR3 nucleotides: TGTGCCAGTAGCCTACTTCCCTTTGGGACCTTACAGCCCCAGCATTTT.

The CDR3 coding sequence is TGTGCCAGCTCACCAGAGGGGATAGAGACCCAGTACTTC. It encodes CASSPEGIETQYF. V is TRBV18 and J is TRBJ2-5; D could derive from TRBD1 or TRBD2 (5 bases each). Trimming shortened V by 2 bases and J by 4 bases, and 8 bases separated the two germline ends. This CDR3 has 13 residues. Germline V gives CDR1 KGHSH, CDR2 LQKENI. Variable domain in full (rest from reference TRBV18 and TRBJ2-5): NAGVMQNPRHLVRRRGQEARLRCSPMKGHSHVYWYRQLPEEGLKFMVYLQKENIIDESGMPKERFSAEFPKEGPSILRIQQVVRGDSAAYFCASSPEGIETQYFGPGTRLLVL.

As concerns this clone: This may stem from a read error, because a much larger clone lies one nucleotide away. The rearrangement joins TRBV5-1 to TRBJ1-6; D gene unclear. The V gene's germline CDR1 is SGHRS and CDR2 YFSETQ. This CDR3 spans 14 amino acids. Trimming left V 1 base short and J 5 bases short, with 7 bases between. The CDR3 protein is CASSLTANNSPLHF. DNA of the CDR3: TGCGCCAGCAGCTTGACAGCGAATAATTCACCCCTCCACTTT.

V and J are TRBV4-1 and TRBJ2-3; TRBD2 matches 11 bases. Per the germline V gene, CDR1 is MGHRA and CDR2 is YSYEKL. V was pared by 2 bases and J by 2 bases, with 6 bases of the junction left unmatched. The CDR3 sequence is 17 residues long. For the CDR3, the DNA is TGCGCCAGCAGCCAACAATTTAGCGGGGGGGCCACAGATACGCAGTATTTT. It specifies CASSQQFSGGATDTQYF.

The table lists this clone with a few counts. This chain connects TRBV6-1 to TRBJ2-7; 9 bases are shared with TRBD1. CDR3 size: 14 residues. V was pared by 7 bases and J by 0 bases, with 4 bases of the junction left unmatched. CDR1 and CDR2 (germline): MNHNS, SASEGT. The CDR3 DNA reads TGTGCCAGCACGAAGACAGGGGGCTCCTACGAGCAGTACTTC. Protein product: CASTKTGGSYEQYF.

Details on this clone: Other DNA sequences in this specimen translate into the identical CDR3. This rearrangement joins TRBV11-3 to TRBJ2-7; 12 nucleotides align to TRBD2. Per germline, CDR1 SGHNT and CDR2 YENEEA. Unmatched junction bases numbered 4, after V lost 4 bases and J lost 3 bases. The CDR3 covers 15 residues. Written as DNA, the CDR3 is TGTGCCAGCAGCTCAGGACTAGCGGGATTCTACGAGCAGTACTTC. Amino acids: CASSSGLAGFYEQYF.

The chain combines TRBV2 with TRBJ1-1; 10 nucleotides match TRBD1. Germline V lookup: CDR1 SNHLY, CDR2 FYNNEI. V gave up 6 bases and J gave up 1 base; unmatched junction bases: 14. The CDR3 spans 18 residues. CDR3 DNA sequence: TGTGCCAGCAGATATCGACAGGGGGCGCAGATAGGGAACACTGAAGCTTTCTTT. Amino acid sequence: CASRYRQGAQIGNTEAFF. Filled out from reference TRBV2 and TRBJ1-1, the complete variable domain reads EPEVTQTPSHQVTQMGQEVILRCVPISNHLYFYWYRQILGQKVEFLVSFYNNEISEKSEIFDDQFSVERPDGSNFTLKIRSTKLEDSAMYFCASRYRQGAQIGNTEAFFGQGTRLTVV.

The chain joins TRBV1 to TRBJ1-5. TRBV1 is a pseudogene segment. The CDR3 sequence is 13 residues long. Here the CDR3 reads CTSSQDGVQPQHF. The DNA for the CDR3 is TGCACCAGCAGCCAAGATGGCGTCCAGCCCCAGCATTTT.

The chain employs TRBV29-1 and TRBJ2-3, with D possibly being TRBD1 or TRBD2 (7 bases each). CDR3 size: 14 residues. Deletions cut 4 bases from V and 3 bases from J, with 14 bases between. CDR1 and CDR2 from the germline V gene are SQVTM and ANQGSEA. CDR3 loop: CSVVRQGGTDTQYF. The CDR3 nucleotides are TGCAGCGTTGTCCGGCAGGGGGGGACAGATACGCAGTATTTT.

J is TRBJ2-7 and V is TRBV5-4; TRBD2 agrees at 7 bases. The CDR3 contains 15 residues. CDR1 and CDR2 from the germline V gene are SGHNT and YYREEE (reference sequence). V lost 3 bases to trimming and J lost 0 bases; unmatched junction nucleotides: 6. CDR3 DNA sequence: TGTGCCAGCAGCTCTTCCCGCGGGAGCTCCTACGAGCAGTACTTC. Translating it yields CASSSSRGSSYEQYF.

The sample holds one count of this clone. The chain combines TRBV10-3 with TRBJ1-1; a weak D match, TRBD1 (6 bases). V lost 4 bases, J lost 4 bases, and 13 bases lay in between. Germline CDR1 ENHRY, CDR2 SYGVKD. CDR3 size: 14 residues. CDR3 DNA sequence: TGTGCCATCAGTGTTCAACAGGGTTCCACTGAAGCTTTCTTT. Amino acids: CAISVQQGSTEAFF.